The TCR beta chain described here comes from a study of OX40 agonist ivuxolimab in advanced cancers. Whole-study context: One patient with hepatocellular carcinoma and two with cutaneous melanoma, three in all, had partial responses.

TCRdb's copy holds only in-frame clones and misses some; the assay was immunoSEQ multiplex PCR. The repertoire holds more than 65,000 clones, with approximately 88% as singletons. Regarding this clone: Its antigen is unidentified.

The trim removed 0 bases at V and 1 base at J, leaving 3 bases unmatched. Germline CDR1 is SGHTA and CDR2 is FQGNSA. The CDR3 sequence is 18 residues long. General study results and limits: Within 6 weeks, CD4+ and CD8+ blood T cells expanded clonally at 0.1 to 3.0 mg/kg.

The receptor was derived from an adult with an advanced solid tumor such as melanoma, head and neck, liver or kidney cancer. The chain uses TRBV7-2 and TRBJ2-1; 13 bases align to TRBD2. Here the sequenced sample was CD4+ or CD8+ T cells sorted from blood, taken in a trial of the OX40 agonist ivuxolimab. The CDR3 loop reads CASSLAATSGGSYNEQFF. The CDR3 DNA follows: TGTGCCAGCAGCTTAGCGGCGACTAGCGGGGGGTCCTACAATGAGCAGTTCTTC.